The 19 T cell receptor beta chains presented below share a single source sample, sequenced in a study of graft-versus-host responses after intestinal transplantation. Antigens of these TCRs are unknown. Measured with immunoSEQ multiplex PCR; TCRdb has only the in-frame clones, and not every one. This sample has more than 60,000 clones, with less than 95% found just once. This material consisted of unstimulated CD8+ T cells sorted from spleen or lymph node cells, taken before intestinal transplant. These receptors were collected from a human donor who received an intestinal transplant.

CDR3 DNA: TGTGCCAGCAGCCCCCCAGGGCATGGCTACACCTTC. This codes for CASSPPGHGYTF. The chain employs TRBV5-4 and TRBJ1-2, with D perhaps TRBD1 (5 bases). This CDR3 comprises 12 residues. V lost 4 bases and J 6 bases, leaving 10 bases between the germline ends. Per germline, CDR1 SGHNT and CDR2 YYREEE (reference sequence).

V is TRBV14 and J is TRBJ2-4, with 10 positions matching TRBD1. The germline gives CDR1 SGHDN, CDR2 FVKESK. The CDR3 consists of 14 residues. The V and J ends lost 5 bases and 14 bases, in that order; junction bases with no gene match: 12. CDR3 sequence: CASSATGTGDKKYF. CDR3 nucleotide sequence: TGTGCCAGCAGCGCGACCGGGACAGGGGACAAAAAGTACTTC.

V is TRBV6-5 and J is TRBJ2-1; 7 positions match TRBD1. The CDR3 loop spans 13 amino acids. The V gene end was trimmed by 6 bases and the J gene end by 2 bases; junction bases not matched to a gene: 1. CDR1 and CDR2 (germline): MNHEY, SVGAGI. The CDR3 DNA reads TGTGCCAGCAGCACAGGGGCCTACAATGAGCAGTTCTTC. Translation gives CASSTGAYNEQFF.

V is TRBV29-1 and J is TRBJ1-2, with D unresolved. This CDR3 contains 13 residues. CDR1 SQVTM and CDR2 ANQGSEA come from the germline V gene. The V and J ends lost 6 bases and 7 bases respectively, with 18 bases between them. This CDR3 is CSVEIVPGGGYTF. CDR3 DNA: TGCAGCGTCGAAATAGTCCCCGGTGGTGGCTACACCTTC.

V usage is TRBV23-1 and J usage is TRBJ1-2; TRBD1 might be the D (6 bases). TRBV23-1 is an open reading frame, and its role is uncertain. The CDR3 runs 16 residues. V shed 3 bases and J shed 1 base, with 15 bases lying between them. CDR3 sequence (DNA): TGCGCCAGCAGTCACTCGCCAGACAGGATTAACTATGGCTACACCTTC. It is translated as CASSHSPDRINYGYTF.

This clone was detected only once. The chain couples TRBV29-1 to TRBJ2-5; 10 nucleotides line up with TRBD2. The end of the DNA fits TRBJ2-7 better, so the J call may be wrong. The V gene's germline CDR1 is SQVTM and CDR2 ANQGSEA. The CDR3 covers 15 residues. DNA for the CDR3: TGCAGCGTTGAACCCGCTAGCGGGGGCTCCTACGAGCAGTACTTC. Its protein product is CSVEPASGGSYEQYF.

This rearrangement joins TRBV2 to TRBJ1-5, with a tentative D call TRBD1 (5 bases). The V end was cut by 6 bases, the J end by 6 bases, with 12 bases between. The CDR3 extends over 13 amino acids. The germline gives CDR1 SNHLY, CDR2 FYNNEI. The CDR3 spells CASRNGGGQPQHF. CDR3 sequence (DNA): TGTGCCAGCAGGAATGGCGGGGGTCAGCCCCAGCATTTT.

The chain carries TRBV6-1 and TRBJ2-2; weak D call: TRBD2 (6 bases). CDR1 MNHNS and CDR2 SASEGT come from the germline V gene. Trimming left V 2 bases short and J 1 base short, with 11 bases between. The CDR3 totals 16 residues. CDR3 coding DNA: TGTGCCAGCAGTGAACGGGAGCGGAGGAACACCGGGGAGCTGTTTTTT. Amino acids: CASSERERRNTGELFF.

This rearrangement joins TRBV9 to TRBJ2-1; 9 positions agree with TRBD1. Looked up from germline, CDR1 is SGDLS and CDR2 is YYNGEE. With V trimmed by 3 bases and J by 7 bases, 8 bases remained unmatched. This CDR3 comprises 15 residues. The CDR3 sequence is CASSGQGGTPNEQFF. CDR3 DNA: TGTGCCAGCAGCGGACAGGGGGGGACCCCGAATGAGCAGTTCTTC.

The chain carries TRBV6-5 and TRBJ2-7; tentatively, D is TRBD2 (5 bases). V lost 2 bases to trimming and J lost 6 bases, with 8 bases between them. The CDR3 runs to 12 residues. Germline V gene data show CDR1 as MNHEY and CDR2 as SVGAGI. CDR3 residues: CASSYEGTEQYF. CDR3 nucleotides: TGTGCCAGCAGTTACGAGGGTACCGAGCAGTACTTC.

The chain employs TRBV19 and TRBJ1-4, with a possible D match to TRBD1 (5 bases). Germline V CDR1 and CDR2: LNHDA, SQIVND (reference sequence). V was pared by 3 bases and J by 0 bases, with 14 bases between. CDR3 size: 17 residues. CDR3 nucleotide sequence: TGTGCCAGTAGTATCGGCGTAAAGGACACAACTAATGAAAAACTGTTTTTT. It translates to CASSIGVKDTTNEKLFF.

This clone has a single count. The rearrangement joins TRBV9 to TRBJ1-1; D remains ambiguous. Trimming left V 4 bases short and J 2 bases short, with 15 bases between. Germline V lookup: CDR1 SGDLS, CDR2 YYNGEE. CDR3 size: 15 residues. The CDR3 DNA reads TGTGCCAGCAGCCCCCGAGCCGCGGTCAACACTGAAGCTTTCTTT. This translates into CASSPRAAVNTEAFF.

The rearrangement links TRBV23-1 to TRBJ1-6; D is unclear. TRBV23-1 is designated an ORF whose function remains uncertain. Trimming removed 5 bases from V and 5 bases from J, with 13 bases in between. This CDR3 has 15 residues. The CDR3 DNA reads as TGCGCCAGCAGTGGAGAGGGATCGAATAATTCACCCCTCCACTTT. It specifies CASSGEGSNNSPLHF.

The chain couples TRBV7-8 to TRBJ2-5; D is possibly TRBD1 (5 bases). In germline, CDR1 is SGHVS, CDR2 FQNEAQ. The CDR3 extends over 16 amino acids. V was clipped by 3 bases and J by 4 bases, with 18 bases between them. In nucleotides, the CDR3 is TGTGCCAGCAGCTTTAAAACAGGCTCCGGTGGAGAGACCCAGTACTTC. Amino acids: CASSFKTGSGGETQYF.

The rearrangement uses TRBV7-9 and TRBJ2-1; D is possibly TRBD2 (6 bases). The CDR3 sequence is 14 residues long. Germline V CDR1 and CDR2: SEHNR, FQNEAQ (reference sequence). V was cut by 4 bases and J by 10 bases, with 17 bases left in between. The CDR3 nucleotides are TGTGCCAGCAGCTCCCCGGGGCTGGCGGGGGAGCAGTTCTTC. Protein: CASSSPGLAGEQFF.

The V and J genes are TRBV4-2 and TRBJ2-7, with TRBD1 identical over 7 bases. The CDR3 is 19 residues long. The germline V gene encodes CDR1 LGHNA and CDR2 YNFKEQ. J gave up 0 bases and V 0 bases, and 14 bases lay outside the gene matches. CDR3 nucleotide sequence: TGTGCCAGCAGCCAAGAAGACCGTTTCGGGACAGCCGGCTCCTACGAGCAGTACTTC. This codes for CASSQEDRFGTAGSYEQYF.

The chain employs TRBV6-5 and TRBJ1-2, with D possibly TRBD1 on 5 matching bases. V lost 2 bases and J lost 6, with 13 bases in between. The CDR3 covers 14 residues. The germline V gene has CDR1 MNHEY and CDR2 SVGAGI. The CDR3 DNA follows: TGTGCCAGCAGTTACCAAGTCGGGGGGGATGGCTACACCTTC. Translation: CASSYQVGGDGYTF.

The chain joins TRBV10-2 to TRBJ1-2, with a weak D call TRBD1 (6 bases). V lost 0 bases and J lost 3, with 17 bases in between. The CDR3 is 17 residues long. Germline V gene lookup returns CDR1 WSHSY and CDR2 SAAADI. This chain's CDR3 is CASSESQSGTPHYGYTF. The CDR3 DNA follows: TGCGCCAGCAGTGAGTCACAATCCGGGACACCTCACTATGGCTACACCTTC.

The J gene is TRBJ2-3, the V gene TRBV13; 8 bases are shared with TRBD2. The ends lost 4 bases at V and 1 base at J; junction bases unmatched: 4. Germline V gene data show CDR1 as PRHDT and CDR2 as FYEKMQ (reference sequence). The CDR3 length is 15 residues. The CDR3 protein is CASSSTSARTDTQYF. The DNA of the CDR3 is TGTGCCAGCAGCTCGACTAGCGCTCGCACAGATACGCAGTATTTT.